A single sample is the source of the 9 T cell receptor beta chains below, sequenced in a study of blood T cell repertoires in COVID-19. Data came from immunoSEQ multiplex PCR; TCRdb stores just in-frame clones and leaves some out. The repertoire has hundreds of thousands of clones, about 89% of them found once; the top ten carry over 1.2%. The sample comprised peripheral blood. The receptors originated from a middle-aged woman who had recovered from COVID-19.

The chain employs TRBV5-4 and TRBJ2-1, with D maybe TRBD2 (6 bases). Germline V gene sequence: CDR1 SGHNT, CDR2 YYREEE (reference sequence). The CDR3 is made up of 13 amino acids. Between the trimmed V and J ends, which lost 5 bases and 2 bases, there was a span of 8 bases. The chain's CDR3 is CASRVAAYNEQFF. CDR3 DNA sequence: TGTGCCAGCAGGGTAGCGGCCTACAATGAGCAGTTCTTC.

This clone turned up a few times. The chain carries TRBV25-1 and TRBJ2-5; tentative D call: TRBD1 (5 bases). The V gene's germline CDR1 is MGHDK and CDR2 SYGVNS. This CDR3 has 13 residues. The V gene lost 1 base and the J gene lost 3 bases, with 6 bases spanning the gap. CDR3 in DNA: TGTGCCAGCAGTGAATCAGGGAAAGAGACCCAGTACTTC. This gives the protein CASSESGKETQYF. Full variable domain (rest looked up from reference TRBV25-1 and TRBJ2-5): EADIYQTPRYLVIGTGKKITLECSQTMGHDKMYWYQQDPGMELHLIHYSYGVNSTEKGDLSSESTVSRIRTEHFPLTLESARPSHTSQYLCASSESGKETQYFGPGTRLLVL.

The V and J genes are TRBV5-1 and TRBJ2-7; TRBD1 matches at 9 bases. The CDR3 is made up of 14 amino acids. The germline gives CDR1 SGHRS, CDR2 YFSETQ. V gave up 4 bases and J gave up 6 bases; unmatched junction bases: 8. CDR3 DNA sequence: TGCGCCAGCAGCCAGGGACAGGGATTCACCGAGCAGTACTTC. This gives the protein CASSQGQGFTEQYF. The variable domain in full, completed from reference TRBV5-1 and TRBJ2-7, reads KAGVTQTPRYLIKTRGQQVTLSCSPISGHRSVSWYQQTPGQGLQFLFEYFSETQRNKGNFPGRFSGRQFSNSRSEMNVSTLELGDSALYLCASSQGQGFTEQYFGPGTRLTVT.

The rearrangement joins TRBV27 to TRBJ1-6; D remains unclear. The V gene lost 3 bases and the J gene lost 8 bases, with 11 bases spanning the gap. This CDR3 has 14 residues. Germline-derived CDR1 and CDR2 are MNHEY and SMNVEV (reference sequence). CDR3 nucleotides: TGTGCCAGCAGTTTTTCCCCCCGGGATTCACCCCTCCACTTT. Amino acid sequence: CASSFSPRDSPLHF.

The gene calls are TRBV18 and TRBJ1-2; D might be TRBD1 (5 bases). The germline V gene has CDR1 KGHSH and CDR2 LQKENI. V was cut by 3 bases and J by 0 bases, with 11 bases left in between. The CDR3 sequence is 15 residues long. The CDR3 region is CASSPNRQSNYGYTF. CDR3 DNA: TGTGCCAGCTCACCGAACCGACAGTCTAACTATGGCTACACCTTC.

This clone was detected a few times. This chain uses TRBV7-9 with TRBJ2-6, with unresolved D. V was pared by 5 bases and J by 0 bases, with 8 bases between. The CDR3 covers 15 residues. Germline V gives CDR1 SEHNR, CDR2 FQNEAQ (reference sequence). The CDR3 loop is CASSPRNSGANVLTF. For the CDR3, the DNA is TGTGCCAGCAGCCCCAGGAACTCTGGGGCCAACGTCCTGACTTTC.

The rearrangement links TRBV7-3 to TRBJ1-6, with 7 bases fitting TRBD1. The CDR3 extends over 14 amino acids. Germline V gene data show CDR1 as SGHTA and CDR2 as FQGTGA. After removal of 5 bases from V and 6 bases from J, the junction contained 4 bases not matched to a gene. The CDR3 protein is CASSAGTVNSPLHF. The DNA for the CDR3 is TGTGCCAGCAGCGCGGGGACAGTTAATTCACCCCTCCACTTT.

This clone turned up a few times. For the CDR3, the DNA is TGTGCCAGCAGTGAATATGGGGAGGGGCCCTACACTGAAGCTTTCTTT. Residues: CASSEYGEGPYTEAFF. This sequence joins TRBV25-1 and TRBJ1-1, with D possibly TRBD1 on 5 matching bases. V was pared by 0 bases and J by 3 bases, with 14 bases between. CDR3 size: 16 residues. CDR1 is MGHDK, CDR2 SYGVNS, per germline.

The genes are TRBV7-3 and TRBJ1-2; 7 bases align to TRBD1. With 6 bases clipped from V and 4 bases from J, the junction kept 5 bases outside the gene matches. CDR1 SGHTA and CDR2 FQGTGA come from the germline V gene. This CDR3 is built from 13 residues. Here the CDR3 reads CASRLGQSYGYTF. The CDR3 region has the DNA TGTGCCAGCAGGTTGGGACAGTCCTATGGCTACACCTTC.